These 25 T cell receptor beta chains were sequenced from one sample in a study of graft-versus-host responses after intestinal transplantation. Assay: immunoSEQ multiplex PCR; the TCRdb copy retains only in-frame clones and omits some. The sample holds some 70,000 clones, roughly 92% seen once. The sequencing used bone marrow, collected 734 days after intestinal transplantation. These receptors were collected from a human patient who received an intestinal transplant, so some T cells may come from the graft donor.

This chain uses TRBV11-2 with TRBJ2-1; D possibly matches TRBD1 or TRBD2 (6 bases each). This CDR3 comprises 17 residues. Between the trimmed V and J ends, which lost 5 bases and 1 base, there was a span of 18 bases. Germline V lookup: CDR1 SGHAT, CDR2 FQNNGV. The CDR3 coding sequence is TGTGCCAGCAGCCATATCCGGGGGCGCGGATCCTACAATGAGCAGTTCTTC. Residues: CASSHIRGRGSYNEQFF. The full variable domain, in which reference TRBV11-2 and TRBJ2-1 provide the parts outside the CDR3, is EAGVAQSPRYKIIEKRQSVAFWCNPISGHATLYWYQQILGQGPKLLIQFQNNGVVDDSQLPKDRFSAERLKGVDSTLKIQPAKLEDSAVYLCASSHIRGRGSYNEQFFGPGTRLTVL.

The gene calls are TRBV6-1 and TRBJ1-5; D is uncertain. Per germline, CDR1 MNHNS and CDR2 SASEGT. This CDR3 has 14 amino acids. Between the trimmed V and J ends, which lost 4 bases and 6 bases, there was a span of 13 bases. In DNA form, the CDR3 reads TGTGCCAGCAGTGTGACCCGGGCCCCTCAGCCCCAGCATTTT. It is translated as CASSVTRAPQPQHF.

The chain carries TRBV9 and TRBJ1-1; D is ambiguous. Germline V gene data show CDR1 as SGDLS and CDR2 as YYNGEE. The length of the CDR3 is 15 residues. Trimming shortened V by 0 bases and J by 2 bases, and 11 bases separated the two germline ends. CDR3 loop: CASSVGDGLNTEAFF. The CDR3 DNA is TGTGCCAGCAGCGTAGGGGATGGACTTAACACTGAAGCTTTCTTT.

The V and J genes are TRBV12-2 and TRBJ1-5; the table assigns TRBD1, which was not confirmed against the DNA. TRBV12-2 is noted as a pseudogene. This CDR3 comprises 14 residues. The CDR3 loop is CASRLVRYNQPQHF. The DNA of the CDR3 is TGTGCAAGTCGCTTAGTCAGATATAATCAGCCCCAGCATTTT.

The chain links TRBV6-4 to TRBJ2-2; TRBD2 matches at 12 bases. The CDR3 sequence is 15 residues long. V lost 4 bases to trimming and J lost 3 bases; unmatched junction nucleotides: 0. CDR1 MRHNA and CDR2 SNTAGT come from the germline V gene. For the CDR3, the DNA is TGTGCCAGCAGTGGACTAGCGGGGGACACCGGGGAGCTGTTTTTT. Its protein is CASSGLAGDTGELFF.

The rearrangement uses TRBV6-1 and TRBJ2-2; TRBD1 agrees at 7 bases. Germline V gene sequence: CDR1 MNHNS, CDR2 SASEGT. CDR3 length: 15 residues. Trimming cost V 11 bases and J 6 bases; bases outside gene matches: 15. This chain's CDR3 is CASRGTADRAGELFF. The CDR3 DNA follows: TGTGCCTCCAGGGGGACAGCGGATCGGGCCGGGGAGCTGTTTTTT.

This sequence joins TRBV14 and TRBJ2-5; D gene uncertain. In germline, CDR1 is SGHDN, CDR2 FVKESK. V was clipped by 4 bases and J by 3 bases, with 6 bases between them. The CDR3 consists of 12 residues. The CDR3 region is CASSLAEETQYF. CDR3 in DNA: TGTGCCAGCAGCCTAGCAGAAGAGACCCAGTACTTC.

The rearrangement links TRBV5-4 to TRBJ2-3, with no clear D. Per the germline V gene, CDR1 is SGHNT and CDR2 is YYREEE (reference sequence). V lost 2 bases to trimming and J lost 0 bases, with 7 bases between them. This CDR3 is 14 amino acids long. The CDR3 DNA is TGTGCCAGCAGCTTTATCGGTAGCACAGATACGCAGTATTTT. Its protein is CASSFIGSTDTQYF. Based on the CDR3 plus reference TRBV5-4 and TRBJ2-3, the full variable domain is ETGVTQSPTHLIKTRGQQVTLRCSSQSGHNTVSWYQQALGQGPQFIFQYYREEENGRGNFPPRFSGLQFPNYSSELNVNALELDDSALYLCASSFIGSTDTQYFGPGTRLTVL.

This chain links TRBV6-8 with TRBJ2-5; D is ambiguous. Trimming removed 2 bases at V and 0 bases at J, with 13 bases between. The CDR3 length is 16 residues. Germline V CDR1 and CDR2: MNHGY, SAAAGT. The CDR3 loop reads CASSYVARRDQETQYF. Here the CDR3 DNA reads TGTGCCAGCAGTTACGTCGCCAGACGGGACCAAGAGACCCAGTACTTC.

This clone was counted once. V usage is TRBV30 and J usage is TRBJ2-7; D could derive from TRBD1 or TRBD2 (5 bases each). This CDR3 has 13 amino acids. V lost 2 bases and J 4 bases, leaving 12 bases between the germline ends. CDR1 is GTSNPN, CDR2 SVGIG, per germline (reference sequence). The CDR3 sequence: CAWSPTAVYEQYF. CDR3 bases: TGTGCCTGGAGTCCGACAGCGGTGTACGAGCAGTACTTC. The full variable domain, its missing parts supplied by reference TRBV30 and TRBJ2-7, is SQTIHQWPATLVQPVGSPLSLECTVEGTSNPNLYWYRQAAGRGLQLLFYSVGIGQISSEVPQNLSASRPQDRQFILSSKKLLLSDSGFYLCAWSPTAVYEQYFGPGTRLTVT.

This chain uses TRBV5-1 with TRBJ2-1; 12 positions agree with TRBD2. The J segment lost 3 bases and the V segment lost 3 bases, leaving 1 base of the junction unmatched. Per the germline V gene, CDR1 is SGHRS and CDR2 is YFSETQ. The CDR3 is made up of 15 amino acids. CDR3 in DNA: TGCGCCAGCAGCTGGACTAGCGGGGACTACAATGAGCAGTTCTTC. Translating gives CASSWTSGDYNEQFF.

This chain links TRBV5-4 with TRBJ2-5; 7 bases fit TRBD1. Germline CDR1 reads SGHNT; CDR2 reads YYREEE (reference sequence). The length of the CDR3 is 13 residues. Losses at the gene ends were 6 bases for V and 3 bases for J; bases not matched to a gene: 5. DNA for the CDR3: TGTGCCAGCAACCAGGGACAGAAAGAGACCCAGTACTTC. As protein: CASNQGQKETQYF. Filled out from reference TRBV5-4 and TRBJ2-5, the complete variable domain reads ETGVTQSPTHLIKTRGQQVTLRCSSQSGHNTVSWYQQALGQGPQFIFQYYREEENGRGNFPPRFSGLQFPNYSSELNVNALELDDSALYLCASNQGQKETQYFGPGTRLLVL.

This clone has more than one count but fewer than ten. The chain joins TRBV28 to TRBJ2-7, with no clear D. Trimming left V 4 bases short and J 3 bases short, with 13 bases between. Germline CDR1 and CDR2: MDHEN and SYDVKM. The CDR3 covers 14 residues. In DNA form, the CDR3 reads TGTGCCAGCAGTTATTCTGGTTTCGGCTACGAGCAGTACTTC. This codes for CASSYSGFGYEQYF.

This chain links TRBV29-1 with TRBJ2-1, with D perhaps TRBD1 or TRBD2 (6 bases each). The CDR3 covers 12 residues. V was cut by 4 bases and J by 7 bases, with 11 bases left in between. The germline V gene has CDR1 SQVTM and CDR2 ANQGSEA. The CDR3 reads CSVGKGGNEQFF. CDR3 DNA: TGCAGCGTTGGGAAGGGGGGAAATGAGCAGTTCTTC.

CDR3 DNA: TGCGCCAGCAGCTTGGGGGGGACTAGCCGTGGAGAGCAGTTCTTC. Amino acids: CASSLGGTSRGEQFF. This chain joins TRBV5-1 and TRBJ2-1; 9 bases align to TRBD2. The CDR3 spans 15 residues. V was pared by 0 bases and J by 10 bases, with 8 bases of the junction left unmatched. Looked up from germline, CDR1 is SGHRS and CDR2 is YFSETQ.

V is TRBV4-2 and J is TRBJ2-2; 8 nucleotides align to TRBD2. Germline V CDR1 and CDR2: LGHNA, YNFKEQ. The CDR3 runs to 16 residues. V gave up 2 bases and J gave up 2 bases; unmatched junction bases: 4. The CDR3 DNA follows: TGTGCCAGCAGCCAACCTAGCGGGCTTAACACCGGGGAGCTGTTTTTT. It translates to CASSQPSGLNTGELFF.

The chain recombines TRBV27 with TRBJ2-7; TRBD1 might be the D (5 bases). Germline V CDR1 and CDR2: MNHEY, SMNVEV (reference sequence). The CDR3 contains 15 residues. Trimming took 3 bases from V and 3 from J, leaving 15 bases between them. The CDR3 spells CASSLWGSLNYEQYF. The CDR3 bases are TGTGCCAGCAGTTTGTGGGGCAGCCTAAACTACGAGCAGTACTTC.

The chain couples TRBV7-6 to TRBJ1-3, with D possibly being TRBD1 (5 bases). The CDR3 covers 16 residues. Germline loops: CDR1 SGHVS, CDR2 FNYEAQ. Between the trimmed V and J ends, which lost 1 base and 0 bases, there was a span of 10 bases. CDR3 in DNA: TGTGCCAGCAGCTTAGGGGGCGTTAGCTCTGGAAACACCATATATTTT. Its protein is CASSLGGVSSGNTIYF.

The chain employs TRBV9 and TRBJ2-5; D might be TRBD1 or TRBD2, each matching 7 bases. With 3 bases removed from V and 4 bases from J, the gap between germline ends came to 13 bases. The CDR3 extends over 14 amino acids. Germline values: CDR1 SGDLS, CDR2 YYNGEE. CDR3 coding DNA: TGTGCCAGCAGCGCCAGGGGGGGTGGAGAGACCCAGTACTTC. It yields the protein CASSARGGGETQYF.

The chain combines TRBV28 with TRBJ2-2; no definite D call. V lost 7 bases to trimming and J lost 6 bases, with 12 bases between them. The CDR3 extends over 13 amino acids. Germline CDR1 and CDR2: MDHEN and SYDVKM. CDR3 protein: CASKLRVSGELFF. The CDR3 DNA is TGTGCCAGCAAGTTAAGAGTCTCCGGGGAGCTGTTTTTT.

This chain links TRBV7-6 with TRBJ2-1, with a tentative D call TRBD2 (7 bases). Germline lookup yields CDR1 SGHVS and CDR2 FNYEAQ. V lost 5 bases and J 6 bases, leaving 14 bases between the germline ends. The CDR3 loop spans 14 amino acids. The CDR3 region has the DNA TGTGCCAGCAGCACCCGCGGGGGCCCCAATGAGCAGTTCTTC. Translating it yields CASSTRGGPNEQFF.

The rearrangement links TRBV5-1 to TRBJ1-2, with no clear D. Trimming took 4 bases from V and 2 from J, leaving 12 bases between them. The CDR3 length is 14 residues. Per the germline V gene, CDR1 is SGHRS and CDR2 is YFSETQ. In DNA form, the CDR3 reads TGCGCCAGCAGCCACGGGGTGGGAAACTATGGCTACACCTTC. It yields the protein CASSHGVGNYGYTF.

The V call is TRBV7-9, the J call TRBJ1-4; possible D gene TRBD1, 5 bases. V was pared by 0 bases and J by 8 bases, with 10 bases between. The CDR3 sequence is 14 residues long. In germline, CDR1 is SEHNR, CDR2 FQNEAQ (reference sequence). CDR3 in amino acids: CASSLARVGEKLFF. The CDR3 DNA is TGTGCCAGCAGCTTAGCCAGGGTGGGAGAAAAACTGTTTTTT.

The V and J genes are TRBV9 and TRBJ2-3, with D uncertain. V gave up 0 bases and J gave up 0 bases, with 2 bases separating them. The CDR3 has 13 amino acids. Germline CDR1 SGDLS, CDR2 YYNGEE. Here the CDR3 DNA reads TGTGCCAGCAGCGTAGACAGCACAGATACGCAGTATTTT. It specifies CASSVDSTDTQYF.

This chain joins TRBV4-1 and TRBJ2-1; D unclear. V was shortened by 0 bases and J by 0 bases, with 9 bases between the two germline ends. Per germline, CDR1 MGHRA and CDR2 YSYEKL. There are 16 residues in the CDR3. In DNA form, the CDR3 reads TGCGCCAGCAGCCAAGAAGCCGGTAGCTCCTACAATGAGCAGTTCTTC. Translation: CASSQEAGSSYNEQFF.